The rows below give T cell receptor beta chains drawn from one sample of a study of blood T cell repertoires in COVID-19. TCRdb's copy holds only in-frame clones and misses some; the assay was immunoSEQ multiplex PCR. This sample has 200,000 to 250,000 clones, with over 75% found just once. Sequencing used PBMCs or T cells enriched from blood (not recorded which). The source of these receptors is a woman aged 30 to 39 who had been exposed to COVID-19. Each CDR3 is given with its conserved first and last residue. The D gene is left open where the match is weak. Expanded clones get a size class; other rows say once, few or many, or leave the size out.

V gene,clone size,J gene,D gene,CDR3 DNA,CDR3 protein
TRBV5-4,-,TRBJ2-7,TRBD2,TGTGCCAGCAGCTCGGGAACTAGCGGGAGAAACTACGAGCAGTACTTC,CASSSGTSGRNYEQYF
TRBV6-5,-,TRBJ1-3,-,TGTGCCAGCAGGAGCGACTCTGGAAACACCATATATTTT,CASRSDSGNTIYF
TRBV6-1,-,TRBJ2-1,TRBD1,TGTGCCAGCAGTGACGTCGGACAGGGGGAAACCTACAATGAGCAGTTCTTC,CASSDVGQGETYNEQFF
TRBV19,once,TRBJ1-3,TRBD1,TGTGCCAGTAGACAGGGGGCTTTCTCTGGAAACACCATATATTTT,CASRQGAFSGNTIYF
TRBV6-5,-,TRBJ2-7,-,TGTGCCAGCAGCCGAACAGCTTACGAGCAGTACTTC,CASSRTAYEQYF
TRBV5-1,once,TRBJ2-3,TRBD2,TGCGCCAGCAGCCCTAGGACTAGCGGGAGGATTGATACGCAGTATTTT,CASSPRTSGRIDTQYF
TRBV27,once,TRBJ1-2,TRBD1,TGTGCCAGCAGTTACCGGGACAGTACCTATGGCTACACCTTC,CASSYRDSTYGYTF
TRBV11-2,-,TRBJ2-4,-,TGTGCCAGCAGCTTAGCGTCAGTTTACACCGCGTACTTC,CASSLASVYTAYF
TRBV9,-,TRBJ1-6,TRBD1,TGTGCCAGCAGCGCTCCGGGACAGGGGAATTCACCCCTCCACTTT,CASSAPGQGNSPLHF
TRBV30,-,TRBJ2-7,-,TGTGCCTGGAGGACCCCAGGGGCCTACGAGCAGTACTTC,CAWRTPGAYEQYF
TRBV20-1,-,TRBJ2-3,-,TGCAGTGCTAGTGGGTCCTACCAATCAGATACGCAGTATTTT,CSASGSYQSDTQYF
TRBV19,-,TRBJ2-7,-,TGTGCCAGTAGTCCCTATGTAGGAGAATCCCACGAGCAGTACTTC,CASSPYVGESHEQYF
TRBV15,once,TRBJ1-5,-,TGTGCCACCAGCAGAGTTCGGTTCGTCGGACAGAGCAATCAGCCCCAGCATTTT,CATSRVRFVGQSNQPQHF
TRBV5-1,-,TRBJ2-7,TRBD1,TGCGCCAGCTCTTTGTCTGGGACAGGGGTAGCCTACGAGCAGTACTTC,CASSLSGTGVAYEQYF
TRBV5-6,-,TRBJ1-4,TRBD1,TGTGCCAGCAGCTCCAACAGGGGGCGCGCAGCTAATGAAAAACTGTTTTTT,CASSSNRGRAANEKLFF
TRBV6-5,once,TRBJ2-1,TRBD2,TGTGCCAGCACCGTCAGCGGGAGCGGATACAATGAGCAGTTCTTC,CASTVSGSGYNEQFF
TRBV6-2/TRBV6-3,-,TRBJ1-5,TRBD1,TGTGCCAGCAGTCCAGGGGGATACAATCAGCCCCAGCATTTT,CASSPGGYNQPQHF
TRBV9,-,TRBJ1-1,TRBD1,TGTGCCAGCAGCGTAGCCCCACAGGGGGCGGAAACTGAAGCTTTCTTT,CASSVAPQGAETEAFF
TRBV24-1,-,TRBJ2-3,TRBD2,TGTGCCACCAGTGAGGGGGGAGGGAGGACAGATACGCAGTATTTT,CATSEGGGRTDTQYF
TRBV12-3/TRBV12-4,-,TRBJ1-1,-,TGTGCCAGCAGTTTTGAGGGGAACACTGAAGCTTTCTTT,CASSFEGNTEAFF
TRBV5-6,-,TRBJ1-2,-,TGTGCCAGCAGCTTAGTGCGCTATGGCTACACCTTC,CASSLVRYGYTF
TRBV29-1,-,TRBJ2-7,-,TGCAGCGTTACGACTATCTCCTACGAGCAGTACTTC,CSVTTISYEQYF
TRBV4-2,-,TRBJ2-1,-,TGTGCCAGCAGCCAACCTGGTGGGGCGGGGATACCCTACAATGAGCAGTTCTTC,CASSQPGGAGIPYNEQFF
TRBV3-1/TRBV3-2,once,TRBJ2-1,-,TGTGCCAGCAGCCAAGCTCGAACGGCCTACAATGAGCAGTTCTTC,CASSQARTAYNEQFF
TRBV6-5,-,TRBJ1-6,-,TGTGCCAGCAGGCAGACAGTAGATAATTCACCCCTCCACTTT,CASRQTVDNSPLHF
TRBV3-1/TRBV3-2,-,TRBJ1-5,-,TGTGCCAGCGGTCGACAGATTCTACCAAATCAGCCCCAGCATTTT,CASGRQILPNQPQHF
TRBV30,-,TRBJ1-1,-,TGTGCCTGGAGTGGCCAAGACATCCGTTTGGCTTTCTTT,CAWSGQDIRLAFF
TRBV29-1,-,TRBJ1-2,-,TGCAGCGTTGAGTACCTGACAACAACGACCGGCTACACCTTC,CSVEYLTTTTGYTF
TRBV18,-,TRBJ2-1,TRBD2,TGTGCCAGCTCACCACTGACCCGGACTAGCATAAATGAGCAGTTCTTC,CASSPLTRTSINEQFF
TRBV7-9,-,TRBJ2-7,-,TGTGCCAGCAGCTTCTCGACCGAGACAACCGAGCAGTACTTC,CASSFSTETTEQYF
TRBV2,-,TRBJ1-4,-,TGTGCCAGCAGTGGTCGGGGGGACGGAAAACTGTTTTTT,CASSGRGDGKLFF
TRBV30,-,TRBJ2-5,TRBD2,TGTGCCTGGAGTGTACGAAGGACTAGCGGGAGCCAAGAGACCCAGTACTTC,CAWSVRRTSGSQETQYF
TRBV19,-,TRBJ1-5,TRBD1,TGTGCCAGTAGTAGGGACAGGGGTAAGGGTAGGCATTTT,CASSRDRGKGRHF
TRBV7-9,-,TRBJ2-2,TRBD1,TGTGCCAGCAGCCCGAGGACAGGTCAAGCCGGGGAGCTGTTTTTT,CASSPRTGQAGELFF
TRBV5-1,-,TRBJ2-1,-,TGCGCCAGCAGCTTGGATGGACTACCCCAGAGAGTCTACAATGAGCAGTTCTTC,CASSLDGLPQRVYNEQFF
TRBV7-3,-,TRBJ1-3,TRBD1,TGTGCCAGCAGCTTCTATCCGGGACAGGGTTCGAGCTCTGGAAACACCATATATTTT,CASSFYPGQGSSSGNTIYF
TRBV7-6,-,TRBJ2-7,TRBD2,TGTGCCAGCAGCTTAGCTATCCGGAATAGCGGGAGGGTCCGCTCCTACGAGCAGTACTTC,CASSLAIRNSGRVRSYEQYF
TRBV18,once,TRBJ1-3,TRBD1,TGTGCCAGCTCACCCTACAGGGGACAAACCTCTGGAAACACCATATATTTT,CASSPYRGQTSGNTIYF
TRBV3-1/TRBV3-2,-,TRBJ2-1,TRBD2,TGTGCCAGCAGCCTAGGGACTAGCGGGAGAAATGAGCAGTTCTTC,CASSLGTSGRNEQFF
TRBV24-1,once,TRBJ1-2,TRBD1,TGTGCCACCAGTGTCCCCAGCGCAGGGGGTAACTATGGCTACACCTTC,CATSVPSAGGNYGYTF
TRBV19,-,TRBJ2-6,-,TGTGCCAGTAGTATTGACAACTCTGGGGCCAACGTCCTGACTTTC,CASSIDNSGANVLTF